This T cell receptor beta chain was identified during a study of T cells expressing NK-cell markers. About the research overall: It was from sorted CD3+CD56+NKG2C+, CD3+CD56+NKG2C- and CD3+CD56-NKG2C+ T cells that TCR beta repertoires came.

It was by 5'RACE template switching with UMIs that TCR beta cDNA was made. TCRdb derives one entry per CDR3 protein from the 5' RACE reads, leaving out DNA. The sample yields 400,000 to 550,000 distinct CDR3 sequences, of which the top ten take up approximately 7%. Regarding the study as a whole: In a handful of donors, dominant NKG2C+ clonotypes were roughly 1.0-8% of CD8+ T cells.

About this clonotype: Its matching antigen is unknown.

The sequence was collected from a woman aged 18 to 75 in good health. Sequences were obtained from blood T cells: a sorted CD56 or NKG2C T cell subset, CD4+ or CD8+ T cells, or bulk PBMC T cells (not recorded which).

The chain's CDR3 is CASSQGRAVDEQFF. The J gene is TRBJ2-1, the V gene TRBV4-3; TCRdb designates TRBD2, a call that cannot be tested without DNA. The CDR3 has 14 residues. The germline V gene encodes CDR1 LGHNA and CDR2 YSLEER.